Included here is one TCR beta chain sequence, with context. No cognate antigen has been identified for it. No much larger clone exists at a distance of one base, and base qualities are not known. Donors were healthy HIV-negative adults with no recently reported acute infections or vaccinations. Only Caucasian adults living in Nashville, Tennessee, USA were represented among the donors. CD4+ T cells were enriched by magnetic negative selection; naive cells were then positively selected on CD45RA, and the negative fraction formed the memory subset. Blood was collected by leukapheresis, and PBMCs were isolated by Ficoll-Histopaque density gradient centrifugation and then cryopreserved in liquid nitrogen vapor phase. Purity and quantity of every magnetically sorted T cell population were checked by analytical flow cytometry. Each sorted fraction had its genomic DNA isolated and then quantified by UV absorbance on a Nanodrop 2000c.

The sample originates from a study of shared clonotypes between healthy human individuals (dated by TCRdb to 2020 to 2021). General notes on the study: Two women and a few men aged 18 to 49 years were included in the cohort. For each donor, CD4 naive and CD4 memory were each run on three plates, CD8 naive on two plates, and CD8 memory on one plate. The study deeply sequenced blood TCR repertoires of about 5 healthy adults to estimate repertoire size and the extent of clonotype sharing between individuals. Each donor's leukapheresis produced roughly between roughly 0.9 and 8.9 billion PBMCs. To increase sequencing depth and limit assay-specific biases, different laboratories used diverse techniques to prepare libraries and sequence TCR repertoires.

The CDR3, from cysteine to phenylalanine, totals 16 residues. Only CDR3 DNA remains: 48 bases, in frame from the first base. The germline V gene encodes CDR1 SEHNR and CDR2 FQNEAQ (reference sequence). V is pruned by 5 bases and J by 0 bases, leaving 8 bases of the junction without a gene match. Paper-wide results and their limitations: Larger estimated clonotype richness was generally found for naive subsets than for memory subsets. Sampling was limited to blood, and TCR repertoires in tissue likely differ from TCR repertoires in blood. Pairwise subsampling indicated that sequencing depth was expected to affect the degree of clonotype sharing among donors. Compared with non-shared clonotypes, clonotypes shared by all four sorted-subset donors had higher generation probabilities. Even with the large sequencing depth, rarefaction of the sorted-subset datasets indicated that sequencing was incomplete. Approximately 4.8% of naive CD4, more than 3% of naive CD8, approximately 2.2% of memory CD4, and about 0.4% of memory CD8 clonotypes were shared across several donors. Because the study included a small number of donors, the genetic and exposure-history diversity represented was limited.

Using the deep immunoSEQ assay, TCR CDR3 regions were amplified from genomic DNA by multiplex PCR. Extracted genomic DNA from each cell subset was spread evenly across all wells of several immunoSEQ 96-well plates, with each plate serving as a replicate. Each replicate PCR for sorted subsets received about 220 ng genomic DNA, equal to roughly 30,000 T cell genomes. Purified libraries were quantified with a Qubit 3.0 fluorometer, sized on a Bioanalyzer 2100, and re-quantified with the KAPA Library Quantification kit. Every immunoSEQ 96-well plate was sequenced on a dedicated single-read 150-cycle Illumina NextSeq 550 flow cell. Turning to the authors' computational methods: Because the immunoSEQ output held only junctional sequences and lacked quality scores, the filtering could not match the filtering applied to full-length reads. To assign V/J genes and CDR3, sequences were annotated against IMGT germline references using PyIR, a Python wrapper for IgBLAST v1.9. Reads were filtered out if the reads had weak V/J assignments (E-value above 1e-6), no CDR3, stop codons, out-of-frame junctions, or ambiguous translated residues. A V3J clonotype was defined by an identical inferred V gene, J gene, and CDR3 amino acid sequence. To compute the percentage overlap between repertoires, the number of shared unique clonotypes was divided by the size of the smaller repertoire. RTK rarefaction, the Chao1 estimator, and Recon v2.1 estimates of unobserved clonotypes were used to assess repertoire richness. Generation probabilities were computed with OLGA for all TCRbeta clonotypes obtained by the gDNA method from several donors. TCRdb mirrors the immuneACCESS table, restricted to in-frame sequences. Some clones are absent from its copies; in checked studies, under half trace to an unresolved V gene, and the reason for the others is unknown. V and J calls and clone size are those listed in that table; D and trimming were worked out from the DNA. The sample table contains more than 2 million clones; only one count was recorded for under 97% of them. Roughly 0.13% of the sample is in the top ten clones.

The receptor chain draws on TRBV7-9 and TRBJ1-1, and TRBD1 matches 8 of the central bases. Specimen: naive CD4+ T cells sorted from blood. The sample's cell subset or site, from its label and the paper: CD45RA+ positively selected. The sequence came from a young man in good health. The CDR3 protein: CASSPRTGLVNTEAFF. Read as DNA, the sequence is TGTGCCAGCAGCCCCCGGACAGGGCTCGTGAACACTGAAGCTTTCTTT.